This T cell receptor (beta chain) was sequenced in a study of T cells after yellow fever vaccination. Study-wide context: In the case of low-cell-number fractions, SMART-Seq v4 Ultra Low Input was used for preparation.

A 5'RACE template-switching step, the method used to make TCR cDNA, added a universal primer site and UMIs. TCRdb fed the 5' RACE reads into MiXCR, producing one record per CDR3 protein. The table records about 96,000 distinct CDR3 sequences, approximately 9% of them present only once. Notes on the study in general: Reappearance after the booster was seen for most primary-vaccination clones, at around 95% CD4 and around 90% CD8. The secondary response was weaker, and its peak arrived faster, on day 5 versus 15.

The receptor was isolated from a man between 18 and 29 years old who received the YFV17D yellow fever vaccine. Sample: CD8+ T cells not binding an NS4B(214-222) dextramer, sorted from PBMCs, taken around 16 days after the first yellow fever vaccination.

CDR3 in DNA: TGTGCCATCAGTCCACAGGGGTACACTGAAGCTTTCTTT. It yields the protein CAISPQGYTEAFF. The gene calls are TRBV10-3 and TRBJ1-1; 7 positions agree with TRBD1. The V segment lost 5 bases and the J segment 3 bases; nucleotides outside the gene matches: 3. The CDR3 consists of 13 residues. CDR1 is ENHRY, CDR2 SYGVKD, per germline.